A selection of T cell receptor beta chains follows, all from one sample in a study of graft-versus-host responses after intestinal transplantation. These TCRs' antigens remain unknown. This table comes from immunoSEQ multiplex PCR, and its TCRdb copy is limited to in-frame clones, with some not included. The data contain fewer than 130,000 clones, approximately 92% of them singletons. The sample here was unstimulated CD8+ T cells sorted from spleen or lymph node cells, taken before intestinal transplant. These receptors all come from a human donor who received an intestinal transplant. CDR3s include the opening cysteine and the closing phenylalanine or tryptophan. Fields, in order: V gene, clone size, D gene, J gene, CDR3 DNA, CDR3 protein. The D gene is left open where the match is weak. The size of a clone is reported for some rows only, either as once, few or many, or as a class for expanded clones.

>TRBV9|.|.|TRBJ2-7
TGTGCCAGCAGCAATGACGTTACCTACGAGCAGTACTTC
CASSNDVTYEQYF
>TRBV28|.|.|TRBJ1-2
TGTGCCATCCAACCTGGGGGGCGGGATGGCTACACCTTC
CAIQPGGRDGYTF
>TRBV7-3|.|TRBD1|TRBJ1-1
TGTGCCAGCAGCTTAGGTACAGGGGTGAACACTGAAGCTTTCTTT
CASSLGTGVNTEAFF
>TRBV7-9|.|.|TRBJ2-7
TGTGCCAGCAGCCGAGCACTCAGGAGCTCCTACGAGCAGTACTTC
CASSRALRSSYEQYF
>TRBV19|.|.|TRBJ1-1
TGTGCCAGTAGTACAGGGGTAGTCACTGAAGCTTTCTTT
CASSTGVVTEAFF
>TRBV6-5|.|TRBD1|TRBJ2-7
TGTGCCAGCAGTTTCGGACAGGACTCCTACGAGCAGTACTTC
CASSFGQDSYEQYF
>TRBV28|.|.|TRBJ1-5
TGTGCCAGCAGTTTTACAGATCAGCCCCAGCATTTT
CASSFTDQPQHF
>TRBV5-4|.|.|TRBJ2-5
TGTGCCAGCAGCCCCGGATTGAAGGGGGAGACCCAGTACTTC
CASSPGLKGETQYF
>TRBV6-5|.|.|TRBJ2-7
TGTGCCAGCAGTTACTCGTACGGGAACGAGCAGTACTTC
CASSYSYGNEQYF
>TRBV5-1|.|TRBD1|TRBJ1-1
TGCGCCAGCAGCCAAGCACAGGGGGGGGGCTTAATGAACACTGAAGCTTTCTTT
CASSQAQGGGLMNTEAFF
>TRBV6-1|.|.|TRBJ2-6
TGTGCCAGCGACCCGAGCTCTGGGGCCAACGTCCTGACTTTC
CASDPSSGANVLTF
>TRBV7-6|.|.|TRBJ2-3
TGTGCCAGCAGCTACGGACTTCGTAGCACAGATACGCAGTATTTT
CASSYGLRSTDTQYF
>TRBV19|.|.|TRBJ2-2
TGTGCCAGTAGTATAGTAGGGGGGACCGGGGAGCTGTTTTTT
CASSIVGGTGELFF
>TRBV18|.|.|TRBJ2-7
TGTGCCAGCTCACCTGAGGCGCAGGGGCCATCCCACGAGCAGTACTTC
CASSPEAQGPSHEQYF
>TRBV15|few|TRBD2|TRBJ2-7
TGTGCCACCAGCAGAGGCGGGAGTCATGGGGTCTACGAGCAGTACTTC
CATSRGGSHGVYEQYF
>TRBV9|once|.|TRBJ2-7
TGTGCCAGCAGCGTCGGGACCACCTACGAGCAGTACTTC
CASSVGTTYEQYF
>TRBV19|once|TRBD2|TRBJ2-7
TGTGCCAGTAGTATTAGCGGGGACGAGCAGTACTTC
CASSISGDEQYF
>TRBV7-8|.|.|TRBJ2-3
TGTGCCAGCAGCGTAGATACGCAGTATTTT
CASSVDTQYF
>TRBV7-3|.|.|TRBJ2-1
TGTGCCAGCAGCTTAACACTCGGGGGCGCATTCCATGAGCAGTTCTTC
CASSLTLGGAFHEQFF
>TRBV19|few|TRBD1|TRBJ1-2
TGTGCCAGTAGCCGACAGGGAAGTGACTATGGCTACACCTTC
CASSRQGSDYGYTF
>TRBV18|.|TRBD2|TRBJ2-7
TGTGCCAGCTCACCTACTAGCGGGAGTATCTACGAGCAGTACTTC
CASSPTSGSIYEQYF
>TRBV5-1|.|.|TRBJ1-1
TGCGCCAGCAGCTTGGTAGGGGAGAACACTGAAGCTTTCTTT
CASSLVGENTEAFF
>TRBV29-1|.|TRBD2|TRBJ2-1
TGCAGCGTTGTAGCGGGAGGGATAAACAATGAGCAGTTCTTC
CSVVAGGINNEQFF
>TRBV6-5|few|TRBD2|TRBJ2-7
TGTGCCAGCAGGGGGCGGGGGGAAGAGCAGTACTTC
CASRGRGEEQYF
>TRBV11-2|.|TRBD1|TRBJ2-2
TGTGCCAGCAGCTTAGGGACAGGGACCACCGGGGAGCTGTTTTTT
CASSLGTGTTGELFF
>TRBV6-5|.|TRBD2|TRBJ2-7
TGTGCCAGCAACCTAGCGGGCTCCTACGAGCAGTACTTC
CASNLAGSYEQYF
>TRBV10-3|.|.|TRBJ2-1
TGTGCCATCAGTGAGTCTAGCTTAAGACCTAACAATGAGCAGTTCTTC
CAISESSLRPNNEQFF
>TRBV19|.|TRBD2|TRBJ2-1
TGTGCCAGTAGTATAGGTAGCGGGATGCGGGAGCAGTTCTTC
CASSIGSGMREQFF
>TRBV14|.|TRBD1|TRBJ2-7
TGTGCCAGCAGCCAGTCCGGGACAGGGAAGGCCTACGAGCAGTACTTC
CASSQSGTGKAYEQYF
>TRBV19|.|.|TRBJ2-5
TGTGCCAGTAGCGGGGCGGGTTGGGAAGAGACCCAGTACTTC
CASSGAGWEETQYF
>TRBV2|once|.|TRBJ2-7
TGTGCCAGCAGGGAACTGACTAGAACCTACTACGAGCAGTACTTC
CASRELTRTYYEQYF
>TRBV5-8|.|TRBD1|TRBJ1-1
TGTGCCAGCAGCTCCAGGGGCAGGGGGACTGAAGCTTTCTTT
CASSSRGRGTEAFF
>TRBV2|.|.|TRBJ1-1
TGTGCCAGCAGTTTAGGACGGTGGAACACTGAAGCTTTCTTT
CASSLGRWNTEAFF
>TRBV5-6|.|.|TRBJ1-2
TGTGCCAGCACCCCCTGGGGGGGCTCCCCGGGCTACACCTTC
CASTPWGGSPGYTF
>TRBV5-6|few|.|TRBJ2-5
TGTGCCAGCAGCTTGGGAGATAGCAGAGAGACCCAGTACTTC
CASSLGDSRETQYF
>TRBV10-1|.|.|TRBJ2-3
TGCGCCAGCAGTGAGATCAACGTTGCTAGCACAGATACGCAGTATTTT
CASSEINVASTDTQYF
>TRBV19|.|.|TRBJ1-5
TGTGCCAGTAGTGTAGGCAATCAGCCCCAGCATTTT
CASSVGNQPQHF
>TRBV9|.|.|TRBJ1-1
TGTGCCAGCGGGGGTCCCCCTGAAGCTTTCTTT
CASGGPPEAFF
>TRBV7-2|once|TRBD2|TRBJ2-7
TGTGCCACCAATCGCGGGAGTGGGATGGAGCAGTACTTC
CATNRGSGMEQYF
>TRBV28|.|TRBD2|TRBJ2-1
TGTGCCAGCTCCCGACTAGCGGGAGTTAGTGAGCAGTTCTTC
CASSRLAGVSEQFF
>TRBV5-1|.|.|TRBJ1-3
TGCGCCACCTCCGAGTTCGGCAGGGACTCTGGAAACACCATATATTTT
CATSEFGRDSGNTIYF
>TRBV6-5|.|TRBD1|TRBJ1-1
TGTGCCAGCAGTCACAGACAGGGAGGCACTGAAGCTTTCTTT
CASSHRQGGTEAFF
>TRBV19|.|.|TRBJ1-1
TGTGCCAGTAGTATACCTTCCTGGACAGCGGGCAGTGAAGCTTTCTTT
CASSIPSWTAGSEAFF
>TRBV9|once|TRBD1|TRBJ2-1
TGTGCCAGCGGGAGACAGGGCCATCAGGATGAGCAGTTCTTC
CASGRQGHQDEQFF
>TRBV28|.|TRBD1|TRBJ1-4
TGTGCCGCCGGGACAGATTATGAAAAACTGTTTTTT
CAAGTDYEKLFF
>TRBV7-9|few|.|TRBJ2-7
TGTGCCAGCTCCGGACGGAACTACGAGCAGTACTTC
CASSGRNYEQYF
>TRBV9|.|.|TRBJ1-1
TGTGCCAGCAGCGTTGCAACAGGGAGGACTGAAGCTTTCTTT
CASSVATGRTEAFF
>TRBV18|.|TRBD1|TRBJ1-2
TGTGCCAGCTCACCACGGTCAGGGGGCGAATTGGATGGCTACACCTTC
CASSPRSGGELDGYTF
>TRBV14|.|TRBD2|TRBJ2-5
TGTGCCAGCAGCCAAGATTGGGGGGGGGAGACCCAGTACTTC
CASSQDWGGETQYF
>TRBV7-9|.|.|TRBJ2-7
TGTGCCAGCAGCAATACCACTGGGCCCTACGAGCAGTACTTC
CASSNTTGPYEQYF
>TRBV11-2|.|TRBD2|TRBJ2-1
TGTGCCAGCAGCTTAGATTACCGGAGCGGGAGCTCCTACAATGAGCAGTTCTTC
CASSLDYRSGSSYNEQFF
>TRBV7-9|.|.|TRBJ2-7
TGTGCCAGCAGCTCCCATCTCTGGGACGACTACGAGCAGTACTTC
CASSSHLWDDYEQYF
>TRBV11-2|once|.|TRBJ1-2
TGTGCCAGCAGCTTAGTCGCGACGTCCCGGTTCAGCTACACCTTC
CASSLVATSRFSYTF
>TRBV6-5|.|.|TRBJ2-7
TGTGCCAGCAGTTCTGGACGGAGCTCCTACGAGCAGTACTTC
CASSSGRSSYEQYF
>TRBV7-3|.|TRBD2|TRBJ2-1
TGTGCCAGCAGTGACTCGGGAGGGGACAATGAGCAGTTCTTC
CASSDSGGDNEQFF
>TRBV11-2|.|.|TRBJ2-2
TGTGCCAGCAGCCCCCTATGGCAAGAGAACACCGGGGAGCTGTTTTTT
CASSPLWQENTGELFF
>TRBV14|once|.|TRBJ2-1
TGTGCCAGCAAATCGGACGGTCCCTACAATGAGCAGTTCTTC
CASKSDGPYNEQFF